This TCR beta chain came from a study of cytomegalovirus exposure and HLA in healthy donors. Across the study: An analysis done earlier identified approximately 120 million unique TCR beta sequences from 150 million to 200 million T cells.

The study, taken as a whole, reports: For most subjects, TCR beta sequences were reported to predict HLA-A and HLA-B alleles with accuracy. In all likelihood, a cluster of highly shared sequence variants was a sequencing artifact. The study designated 164 TCR beta chains cytomegalovirus-associated.

Comments on this clone: The antigen remains undetermined.

CDR1 is WSHSY and CDR2 is SAAADI in the germline V gene. V shed 5 bases, J shed 8 bases, and the junction held 9 bases outside the gene matches. CDR3 length: 15 residues. The PCR ran on 60 Vbeta and 13 Jbeta primers. The table came from immunoSEQ multiplex PCR; TCRdb's copy has only in-frame clones and leaves some out. The table has roughly 130,000 clones, approximately 80% seen once. The V call is TRBV10-2, the J call TRBJ1-4, with 9 bases lining up with TRBD1. Input material: PBMCs. The TCR originated in a male donor in good health and CMV-seronegative. The CDR3 loop is CASSRGTGRLEKLFF. In DNA, the CDR3 is TGCGCCAGCAGTCGTGGGACAGGGCGGTTGGAAAAACTGTTTTTT.